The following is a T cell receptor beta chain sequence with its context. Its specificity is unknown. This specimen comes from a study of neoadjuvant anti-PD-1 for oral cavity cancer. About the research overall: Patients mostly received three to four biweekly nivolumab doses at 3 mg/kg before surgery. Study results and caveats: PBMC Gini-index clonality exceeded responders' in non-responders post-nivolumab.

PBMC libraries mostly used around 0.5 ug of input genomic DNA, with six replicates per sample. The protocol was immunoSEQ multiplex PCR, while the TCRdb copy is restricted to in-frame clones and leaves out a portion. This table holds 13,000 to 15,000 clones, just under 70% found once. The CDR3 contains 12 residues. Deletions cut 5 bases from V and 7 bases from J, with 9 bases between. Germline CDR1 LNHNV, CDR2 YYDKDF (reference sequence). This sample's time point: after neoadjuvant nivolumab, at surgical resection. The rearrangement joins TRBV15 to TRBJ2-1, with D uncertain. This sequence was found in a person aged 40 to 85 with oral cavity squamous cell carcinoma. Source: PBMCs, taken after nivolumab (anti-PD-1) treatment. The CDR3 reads CATSFSANEQFF. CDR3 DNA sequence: TGTGCCACCAGCTTCTCCGCGAATGAGCAGTTCTTC.